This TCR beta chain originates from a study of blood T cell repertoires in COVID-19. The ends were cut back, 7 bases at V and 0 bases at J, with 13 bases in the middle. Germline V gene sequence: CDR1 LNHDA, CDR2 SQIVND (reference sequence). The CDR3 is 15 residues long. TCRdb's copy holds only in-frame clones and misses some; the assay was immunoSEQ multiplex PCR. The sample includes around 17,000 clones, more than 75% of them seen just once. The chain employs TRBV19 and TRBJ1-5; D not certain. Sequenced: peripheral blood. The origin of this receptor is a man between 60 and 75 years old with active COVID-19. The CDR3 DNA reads TGTGCCAGTACCCCCTCAACATATAGCAATCAGCCCCAGCATTTT. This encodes CASTPSTYSNQPQHF.